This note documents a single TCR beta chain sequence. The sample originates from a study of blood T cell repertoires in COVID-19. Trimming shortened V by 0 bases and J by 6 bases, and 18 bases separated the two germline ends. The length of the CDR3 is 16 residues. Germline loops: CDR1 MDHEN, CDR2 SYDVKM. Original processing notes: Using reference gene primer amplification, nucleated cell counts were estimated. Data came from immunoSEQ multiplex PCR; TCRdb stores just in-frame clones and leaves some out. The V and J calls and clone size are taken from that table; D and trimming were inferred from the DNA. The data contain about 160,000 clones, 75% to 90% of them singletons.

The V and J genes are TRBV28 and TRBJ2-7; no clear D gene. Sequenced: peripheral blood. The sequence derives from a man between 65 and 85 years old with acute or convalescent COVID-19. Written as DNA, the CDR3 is TGTGCCAGCAGTTTATGGTCGGGTTCCAAAGGTAGCGAGCAGTACTTC. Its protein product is CASSLWSGSKGSEQYF.